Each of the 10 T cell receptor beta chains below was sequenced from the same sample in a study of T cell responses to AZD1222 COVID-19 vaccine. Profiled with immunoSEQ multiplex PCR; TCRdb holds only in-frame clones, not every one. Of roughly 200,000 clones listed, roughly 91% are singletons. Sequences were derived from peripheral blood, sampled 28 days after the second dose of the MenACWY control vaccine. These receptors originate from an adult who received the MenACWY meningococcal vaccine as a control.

CDR3 region: CASSPGRMNTEAFF. DNA of the CDR3: TGTGCCAGCAGCCCTGGACGGATGAACACTGAAGCTTTCTTT. This chain uses TRBV9 with TRBJ1-1; D is unclear. The CDR3 consists of 14 residues. The V end lost 4 bases, the J end lost 0 bases, and 10 bases lay between the germline ends. Germline V CDR1 and CDR2: SGDLS, YYNGEE.

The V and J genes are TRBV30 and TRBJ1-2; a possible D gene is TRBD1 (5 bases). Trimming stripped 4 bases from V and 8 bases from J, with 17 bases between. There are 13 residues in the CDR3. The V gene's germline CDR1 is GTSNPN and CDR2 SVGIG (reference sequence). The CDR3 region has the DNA TGTGCCTGGACCTTACGGCAGGGTGGGGGCTACACCTTC. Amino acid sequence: CAWTLRQGGGYTF.

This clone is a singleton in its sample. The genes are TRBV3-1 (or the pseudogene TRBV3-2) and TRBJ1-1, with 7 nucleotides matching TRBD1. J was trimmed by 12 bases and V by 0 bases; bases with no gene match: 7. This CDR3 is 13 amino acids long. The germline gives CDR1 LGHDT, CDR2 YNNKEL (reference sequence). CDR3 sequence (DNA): TGTGCCAGCAGCCAAGATAAGGGGGCCGTGACTTTCTTT. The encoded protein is CASSQDKGAVTFF.

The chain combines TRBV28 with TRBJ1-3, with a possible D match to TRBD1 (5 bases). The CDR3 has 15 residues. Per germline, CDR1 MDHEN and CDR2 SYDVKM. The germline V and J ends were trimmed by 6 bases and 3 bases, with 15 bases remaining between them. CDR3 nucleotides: TGTGCCAGCAGCTTGGGGGGAGGGAGTGGAAACACCATATATTTT. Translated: CASSLGGGSGNTIYF.

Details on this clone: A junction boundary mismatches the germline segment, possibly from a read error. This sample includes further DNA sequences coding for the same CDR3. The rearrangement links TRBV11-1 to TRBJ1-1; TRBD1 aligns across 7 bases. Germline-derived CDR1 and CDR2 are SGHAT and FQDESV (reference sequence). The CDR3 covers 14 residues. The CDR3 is CASSQKTGNTEAFF. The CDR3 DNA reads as TGTGCCAGCAGCCAGAAGACAGGGAACACTGAGGCTTTCTTT.

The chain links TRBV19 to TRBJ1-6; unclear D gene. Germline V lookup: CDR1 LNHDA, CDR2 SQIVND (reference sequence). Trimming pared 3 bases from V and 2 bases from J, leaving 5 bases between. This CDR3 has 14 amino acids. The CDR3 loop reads CASSIQAYNSPLHF. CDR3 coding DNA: TGTGCCAGTAGTATCCAGGCCTATAATTCACCCCTCCACTTT.

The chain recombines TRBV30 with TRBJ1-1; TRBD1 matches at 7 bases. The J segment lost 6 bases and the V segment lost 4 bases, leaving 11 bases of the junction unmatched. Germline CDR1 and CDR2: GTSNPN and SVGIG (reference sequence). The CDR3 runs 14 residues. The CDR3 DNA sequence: TGTGCCTGGAAAGAGGGGGCGGGCTTCCCTGAAGCTTTCTTT. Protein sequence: CAWKEGAGFPEAFF.

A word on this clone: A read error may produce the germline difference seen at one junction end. The CDR3 spells CASSLAGGRETQYF. CDR3 sequence (DNA): TGTGCCAGCAGCCTAGCGGGGGGGAGAGAGACCCAGTACTTC. The J gene is TRBJ2-5, the V gene TRBV7-9, with TRBD2 matching over 12 bases. CDR3 length: 14 residues. From germline, CDR1 is SEHNR and CDR2 FQNEAQ (reference sequence).

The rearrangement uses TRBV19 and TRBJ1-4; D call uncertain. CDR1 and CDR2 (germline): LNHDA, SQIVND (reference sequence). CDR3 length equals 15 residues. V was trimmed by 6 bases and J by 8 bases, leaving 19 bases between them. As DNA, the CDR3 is TGTGCCAGTAGCACTGCGAGCACACGCTGGGAAAAACTGTTTTTT. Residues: CASSTASTRWEKLFF.

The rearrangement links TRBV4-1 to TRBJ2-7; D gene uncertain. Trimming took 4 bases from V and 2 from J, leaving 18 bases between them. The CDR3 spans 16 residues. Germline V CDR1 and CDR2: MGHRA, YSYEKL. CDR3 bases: TGCGCCAGCAGCCGAGAAGCCCAGTATTTTCCCTACGAGCAGTACTTC. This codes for CASSREAQYFPYEQYF.